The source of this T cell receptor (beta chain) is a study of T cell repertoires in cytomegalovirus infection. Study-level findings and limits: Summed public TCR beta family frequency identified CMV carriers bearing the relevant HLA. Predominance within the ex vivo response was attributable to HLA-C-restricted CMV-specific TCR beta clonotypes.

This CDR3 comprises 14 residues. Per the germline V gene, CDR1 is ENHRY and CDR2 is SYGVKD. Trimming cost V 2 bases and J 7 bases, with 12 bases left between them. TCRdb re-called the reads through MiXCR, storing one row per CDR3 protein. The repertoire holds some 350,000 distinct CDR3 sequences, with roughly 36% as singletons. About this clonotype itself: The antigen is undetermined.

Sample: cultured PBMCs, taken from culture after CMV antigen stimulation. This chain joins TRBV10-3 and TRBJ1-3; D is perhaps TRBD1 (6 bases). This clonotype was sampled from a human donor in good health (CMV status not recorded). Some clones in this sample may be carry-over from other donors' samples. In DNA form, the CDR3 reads TGTGCCATCAGTGAGCAGGGGATCGCGAACACCATATATTTT. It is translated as CAISEQGIANTIYF.